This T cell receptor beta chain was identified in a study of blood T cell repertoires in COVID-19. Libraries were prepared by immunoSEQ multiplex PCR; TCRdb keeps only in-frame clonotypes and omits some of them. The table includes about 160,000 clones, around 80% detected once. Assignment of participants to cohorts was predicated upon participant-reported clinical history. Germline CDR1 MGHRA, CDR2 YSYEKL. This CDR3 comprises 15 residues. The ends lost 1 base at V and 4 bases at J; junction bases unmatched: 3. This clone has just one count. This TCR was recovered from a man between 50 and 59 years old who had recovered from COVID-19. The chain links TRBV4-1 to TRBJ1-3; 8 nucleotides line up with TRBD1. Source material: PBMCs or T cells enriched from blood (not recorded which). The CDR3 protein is CASSQAGQGGNTIYF. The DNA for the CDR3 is TGCGCCAGCAGCCAAGCAGGACAGGGAGGAAACACCATATATTTT.